These 21 T cell receptor beta chains were all obtained from the same sample, sequenced in a study of cytomegalovirus exposure and HLA in healthy donors. The PCR employed 60 Vbeta primers together with 13 Jbeta primers. Using immunoSEQ multiplex PCR, the repertoire was profiled, and TCRdb retains in-frame clones only, with some absent. The data show under 100,000 clones, with roughly three quarters seen just once and more than 2.5% held by the top ten. The sample comprised PBMCs. The receptors derive from a man aged 35 to 55 in good health and CMV-seronegative.

The chain's CDR3 is CSVVQGSVRTEAFF. In nucleotides, the CDR3 is TGCAGCGTTGTACAGGGAAGCGTTCGCACTGAAGCTTTCTTT. The chain recombines TRBV29-1 with TRBJ1-1; possibly TRBD1 for D (6 bases). Trimming removed 4 bases at V and 4 bases at J, with 16 bases between. The CDR3 consists of 14 residues. Germline V gene sequence: CDR1 SQVTM, CDR2 ANQGSEA. Full variable domain (rest looked up from reference TRBV29-1 and TRBJ1-1): SAVISQKPSRDICQRGTSLTIQCQVDSQVTMMFWYRQQPGQSLTLIATANQGSEATYESGFVIDKFPISRPNLTFSTLTVSNMSPEDSSIYLCSVVQGSVRTEAFFGQGTRLTVV.

The rearrangement links TRBV4-1 to TRBJ1-1; D is undetermined. The ends were cut back, 0 bases at V and 4 bases at J, with 12 bases in the middle. The CDR3 consists of 15 residues. Germline CDR1 MGHRA, CDR2 YSYEKL. DNA of the CDR3: TGCGCCAGCAGCCAAGAGAGTCAGACTTTCACTGAAGCTTTCTTT. Translation gives CASSQESQTFTEAFF.

In its sample, this clone was seen a few times. The chain carries TRBV6-1 and TRBJ1-4, with D tentatively TRBD1 (6 bases). CDR3 length: 13 residues. Germline V lookup: CDR1 MNHNS, CDR2 SASEGT. Trimming removed 8 bases at V and 8 bases at J, with 15 bases between. CDR3 DNA: TGTGCCAGCTGCAGGGGTTTTTTAGAAAAACTGTTTTTT. As protein: CASCRGFLEKLFF.

The genes are TRBV5-6 and TRBJ2-3; 11 nucleotides agree with TRBD2. The V and J ends lost 1 base and 2 bases, in that order; junction bases with no gene match: 12. The germline V gene encodes CDR1 SGHDT and CDR2 YYEEEE. This CDR3 has 19 amino acids. The CDR3: CASSLPLAGGYYYTDTQYF. In DNA form, the CDR3 reads TGTGCCAGCAGCTTGCCTTTAGCGGGGGGGTACTACTACACAGATACGCAGTATTTT.

The chain couples TRBV10-3 to TRBJ1-5, with D uncertain. The CDR3 is 13 residues long. Trimming removed 11 bases at V and 4 bases at J, with 15 bases between. CDR1 and CDR2 (germline): ENHRY, SYGVKD. CDR3: CASGGNENQPQHF. Written as DNA, the CDR3 is TGTGCCTCCGGAGGTAACGAGAATCAGCCCCAGCATTTT.

The V and J genes are TRBV10-3 and TRBJ2-6; D not certain. The ends were cut back, 2 bases at V and 4 bases at J, with 6 bases in the middle. The germline V gene has CDR1 ENHRY and CDR2 SYGVKD. This CDR3 region has 14 residues. The CDR3 sequence is CAISEPTGANVLTF. The CDR3 nucleotides read TGTGCCATCAGTGAGCCAACAGGGGCCAACGTCCTGACTTTC.

The CDR3 DNA sequence: TGCGCCAGCAGCCTGCCTGATGGGGGGTACGAGCAGTACTTC. It yields the protein CASSLPDGGYEQYF. This chain connects TRBV5-1 to TRBJ2-7; tentatively, D is TRBD2 (6 bases). V was cut by 4 bases and J by 4 bases, with 15 bases left in between. Germline CDR1 and CDR2: SGHRS and YFSETQ. CDR3 length: 14 residues.

As to this clone: The germline gene is not matched at one end of the junction; a read error may be the cause. The chain carries TRBV7-9 and TRBJ2-7; D is uncertain. This CDR3 contains 12 residues. Germline loops: CDR1 SEHNR, CDR2 FQNEAQ (reference sequence). The CDR3 here is CSSSSSRDEQYF. For the CDR3, the DNA is TGTTCCAGCAGCTCGAGTCGGGACGAGCAGTACTTC.

The chain has TRBV7-9 and TRBJ2-7; tentatively, D is TRBD1 (5 bases). The germline CDR1 and CDR2 sequences are SEHNR and FQNEAQ (reference sequence). Trimming took 5 bases from V and 7 from J, leaving 12 bases between them. The CDR3 extends over 12 amino acids. CDR3 sequence: CASSPDSREQYF. DNA of the CDR3: TGTGCCAGCAGCCCCGACAGCAGGGAGCAGTACTTC.

V and J are TRBV11-2 and TRBJ1-1; 8 positions agree with TRBD1. The germline CDR1 and CDR2 sequences are SGHAT and FQNNGV. Unmatched junction bases numbered 12, after V lost 5 bases and J lost 7 bases. CDR3 length equals 15 residues. CDR3 DNA: TGTGCCAGCAGCCCTAGTAAGACAGGGGTTGTTGAAGCTTTCTTT. It is translated as CASSPSKTGVVEAFF. Supplemented by reference TRBV11-2 and TRBJ1-1, the full variable domain reads EAGVAQSPRYKIIEKRQSVAFWCNPISGHATLYWYQQILGQGPKLLIQFQNNGVVDDSQLPKDRFSAERLKGVDSTLKIQPAKLEDSAVYLCASSPSKTGVVEAFFGQGTRLTVV.

CDR3 protein: CASSLGQGPSGNTIYF. CDR3 coding DNA: TGTGCCAGCAGCTTAGGCCAGGGTCCCTCTGGAAACACCATATATTTT. V usage is TRBV7-2 and J usage is TRBJ1-3; tentative D call: TRBD1 (5 bases). V lost 1 base and J lost 0, with 10 bases in between. The CDR3 extends over 16 amino acids. Germline CDR1 reads SGHTA; CDR2 reads FQGNSA.

The gene calls are TRBV10-1 and TRBJ2-3; 12 bases are a match to TRBD1. Germline V gene lookup returns CDR1 WNHNN and CDR2 SYGVQD (reference sequence). V lost 6 bases to trimming and J lost 3 bases; unmatched junction nucleotides: 13. The length of the CDR3 is 18 residues. DNA for the CDR3: TGCGCCAGCAGCCACGGGACAGGGGGCAGAGATAGGACAGATACGCAGTATTTT. Protein sequence: CASSHGTGGRDRTDTQYF.

The chain employs TRBV19 and TRBJ1-1; D perhaps matches TRBD1 (6 bases). Deletions cut 4 bases from V and 5 bases from J, with 23 bases between. The CDR3 runs to 17 residues. The germline gives CDR1 LNHDA, CDR2 SQIVND (reference sequence). CDR3 nucleotide sequence: TGTGCCAGTAGTACCGAACGGGGGGAGGCGAGGGGGACTGAAGCTTTCTTT. Residues: CASSTERGEARGTEAFF. Together with reference TRBV19 and TRBJ1-1, the CDR3 gives the full variable domain: DGGITQSPKYLFRKEGQNVTLSCEQNLNHDAMYWYRQDPGQGLRLIYYSQIVNDFQKGDIAEGYSVSREKKESFPLTVTSAQKNPTAFYLCASSTERGEARGTEAFFGQGTRLTVV.

V gene TRBV2 combines with J gene TRBJ1-4; 7 bases map to TRBD1. The germline V gene encodes CDR1 SNHLY and CDR2 FYNNEI. There are 15 residues in the CDR3. V dropped 9 bases and J dropped 6; count of bases not matched to a gene: 13. This chain's CDR3 is CASSPDRAVYEKLFF. CDR3 nucleotide sequence: TGTGCCAGTTCCCCAGACAGGGCCGTGTATGAAAAACTGTTTTTT.

The chain is built from TRBV7-2 and TRBJ2-5; 9 bases match TRBD2. The assigned J gene may be wrong: the sequence end matches TRBJ2-7 better. The CDR3 is made up of 16 amino acids. CDR1 is SGHTA and CDR2 is FQGNSA in the germline V gene. CDR3: CASSYRSEAGGYEQYF. In nucleotides, the CDR3 is TGTGCCAGCAGCTACCGCTCAGAAGCGGGGGGCTACGAGCAGTACTTC.

V gene TRBV2 combines with J gene TRBJ2-3; 8 bases fit TRBD2. Germline V CDR1 and CDR2: SNHLY, FYNNEI. Unmatched junction bases numbered 10, after V lost 2 bases and J lost 6 bases. CDR3 length: 16 residues. This CDR3 is CASSELAGGPPDTQYF. The DNA for the CDR3 is TGTGCCAGCAGTGAATTGGCGGGGGGCCCGCCTGATACGCAGTATTTT. The full variable domain, rest sourced from reference TRBV2 and TRBJ2-3, is EPEVTQTPSHQVTQMGQEVILRCVPISNHLYFYWYRQILGQKVEFLVSFYNNEISEKSEIFDDQFSVERPDGSNFTLKIRSTKLEDSAMYFCASSELAGGPPDTQYFGPGTRLTVL.

The table lists this clone with a few counts. The J gene is TRBJ2-2, the V gene TRBV7-8, with D possibly being TRBD1 (5 bases). The CDR3 loop spans 21 amino acids. Germline CDR1 and CDR2: SGHVS and FQNEAQ. V lost 5 bases, J lost 2 bases, and 30 bases lay in between. CDR3 in DNA: TGTGCCAGCAGCGGCCGATCGACAGAATACACGACAAACAGAAACACCGGGGAGCTGTTTTTT. Encoded protein: CASSGRSTEYTTNRNTGELFF.

This clone has more than one count but fewer than ten. The rearrangement joins TRBV7-9 to TRBJ1-1; 10 bases agree with TRBD1. The CDR3 consists of 15 residues. J was trimmed by 7 bases and V by 4 bases; bases with no gene match: 9. Germline V gene data show CDR1 as SEHNR and CDR2 as FQNEAQ (reference sequence). The CDR3 DNA sequence: TGTGCCAGCAGCTCTTACCGGGACAGGGGAAGTGAAGCTTTCTTT. Translation gives CASSSYRDRGSEAFF.

This clone has only one observation. The V gene is TRBV6-4, the J gene TRBJ2-1; 9 positions match TRBD2. The junction had 7 bases not matched to a gene; V was cut back by 8 bases and J by 5 bases. Germline V CDR1 and CDR2: MRHNA, SNTAGT. The CDR3 extends over 14 amino acids. CDR3 bases: TGTGCCAGCTCCGCGGGGGGGCCCCACAATGAGCAGTTCTTC. Encoded protein: CASSAGGPHNEQFF.

The chain carries TRBV27 and TRBJ2-1, with 8 nucleotides matching TRBD1. The CDR3 spans 19 residues. CDR1 and CDR2 (germline): MNHEY, SMNVEV (reference sequence). The V and J ends lost 5 bases and 10 bases, in that order; junction bases with no gene match: 25. CDR3 sequence: CASSKDRVGARTQDEEQFF. The CDR3 region has the DNA TGTGCCAGCAGTAAGGACAGGGTTGGCGCAAGGACCCAGGATGAGGAGCAGTTCTTC.

This clone was seen only once. The chain employs TRBV4-3 and TRBJ2-4; TRBD1 matches at 10 bases. The CDR3 has 15 residues. V was pared by 4 bases and J by 3 bases, with 3 bases of the junction left unmatched. The germline V gene encodes CDR1 LGHNA and CDR2 YSLEER. CDR3 nucleotide sequence: TGCGCCAGCAGCCGGACAGGGGGGGACAAAAACATTCAGTACTTC. This encodes CASSRTGGDKNIQYF.